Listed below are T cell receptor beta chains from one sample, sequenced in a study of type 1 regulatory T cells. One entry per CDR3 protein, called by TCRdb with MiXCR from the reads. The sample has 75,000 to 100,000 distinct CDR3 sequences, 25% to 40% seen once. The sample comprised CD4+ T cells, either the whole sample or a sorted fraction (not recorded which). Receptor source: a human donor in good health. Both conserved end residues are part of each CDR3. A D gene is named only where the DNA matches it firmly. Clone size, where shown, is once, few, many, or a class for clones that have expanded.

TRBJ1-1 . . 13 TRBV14 CASSQWANTEAFF TGTGCCAGCAGCCAATGGGCGAACACTGAAGCTTTCTTT
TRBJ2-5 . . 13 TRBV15 CATSAGDQETQYF TGTGCCACCAGTGCAGGGGACCAAGAGACCCAGTACTTC
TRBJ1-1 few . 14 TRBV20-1 CSASGGGQNTEAFF TGCAGTGCTAGTGGGGGGGGACAGAACACTGAAGCTTTCTTT
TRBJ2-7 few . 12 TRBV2 CASKWLSYEQYF TGTGCCAGCAAGTGGCTCTCCTACGAGCAGTACTTC
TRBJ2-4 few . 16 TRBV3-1 CASSRDLRIAKNIQYF TGTGCCAGCAGCCGGGACCTAAGGATAGCCAAAAACATTCAGTACTTC
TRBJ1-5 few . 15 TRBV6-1 CASSEARIGRQPQHF TGTGCCAGCAGTGAAGCGAGAATAGGACGCCAGCCCCAGCATTTT
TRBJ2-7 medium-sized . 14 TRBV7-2 CASSLTGTGYEQYF TGTGCCAGCAGCTTAACCGGCACCGGCTACGAGCAGTACTTC
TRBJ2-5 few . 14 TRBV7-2 CASAFRGPQETQYF TGTGCCAGCGCTTTCCGGGGACCCCAAGAGACCCAGTACTTC
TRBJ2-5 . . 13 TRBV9 CASSVYGRETQYF TGTGCCAGCAGCGTGTACGGGAGAGAGACCCAGTACTTC
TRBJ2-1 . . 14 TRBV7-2 CASSLDSGYNEQFF TGTGCCAGCAGCTTAGATTCGGGTTACAATGAGCAGTTCTTC
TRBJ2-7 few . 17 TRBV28 CASSLPGTGASSYEQYF TGTGCCAGCAGTTTACCCGGCACGGGGGCCAGCTCCTACGAGCAGTACTTC
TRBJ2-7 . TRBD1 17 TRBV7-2 CASSLVSPGTGGVEQYF TGTGCCAGCAGCTTAGTGTCCCCCGGGACAGGGGGCGTTGAGCAGTACTTC
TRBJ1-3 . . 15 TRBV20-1 CSARDEGRWGNTIYF TGCAGTGCTAGGGACGAGGGACGATGGGGAAACACCATATATTTT
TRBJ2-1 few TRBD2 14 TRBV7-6 CASSPSGTYNEQFF TGTGCCAGCAGCCCTAGCGGGACTTACAATGAGCAGTTCTTC
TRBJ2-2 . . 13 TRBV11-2 CASSLVLSGELFF TGTGCCAGCAGCTTAGTCCTCTCCGGGGAGCTGTTTTTT
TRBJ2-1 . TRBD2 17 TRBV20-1 CSARDPRGGSGYNEQFF TGCAGTGCTAGAGACCCGAGGGGCGGGAGTGGGTACAATGAGCAGTTCTTC
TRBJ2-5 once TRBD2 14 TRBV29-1 CSVEGSGGPGTQYF TGCAGCGTTGAGGGGTCGGGAGGGCCCGGGACCCAGTACTTC
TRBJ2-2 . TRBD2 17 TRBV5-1 CASSPGTSGHGTGELFF TGCGCCAGCAGCCCTGGGACTAGCGGCCACGGGACCGGGGAGCTGTTTTTT
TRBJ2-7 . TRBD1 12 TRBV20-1 CSATHRGYEQYF TGCAGTGCTACGCACAGGGGGTACGAGCAGTACTTC
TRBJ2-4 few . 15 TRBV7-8 CASSLRREVKNIQYF TGTGCCAGCAGCTTACGGAGGGAGGTCAAAAACATTCAGTACTTC
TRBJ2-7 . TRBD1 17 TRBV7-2 CASSLDKTGGVVYEQYF TGTGCCAGCAGCTTAGATAAAACAGGGGGCGTTGTTTACGAGCAGTACTTC
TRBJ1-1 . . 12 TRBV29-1 CSVAVLNTEAFF TGCAGCGTTGCTGTCCTGAACACTGAAGCTTTCTTT
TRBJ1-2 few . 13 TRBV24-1 CATSDSAGSGYTF TGTGCCACCAGTGATTCCGCAGGATCTGGCTACACCTTC
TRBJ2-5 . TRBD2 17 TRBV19 CASSIQVSSGSIETQYF TGTGCCAGTAGTATCCAAGTATCTAGCGGGAGTATCGAGACCCAGTACTTC
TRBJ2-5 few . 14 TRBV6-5 CASSYSRGKETQYF TGTGCCAGCAGTTACTCAAGGGGCAAGGAGACCCAGTACTTC
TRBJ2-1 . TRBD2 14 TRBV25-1 CASSTSGTAREQFF TGTGCCAGCAGCACTAGCGGGACGGCCAGGGAGCAGTTCTTC
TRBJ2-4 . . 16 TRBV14 CASSQVGRGAKNIQYF TGTGCCAGCAGCCAAGTTGGGCGGGGAGCCAAAAACATTCAGTACTTC
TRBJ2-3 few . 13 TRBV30 CAWRFASTDTQYF TGTGCCTGGAGATTTGCTAGCACAGATACGCAGTATTTT
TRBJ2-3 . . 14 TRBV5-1 CASRPTEPTDTQYF TGCGCCAGCAGGCCGACAGAACCCACAGATACGCAGTATTTT
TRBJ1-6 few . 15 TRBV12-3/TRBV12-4 CASSFSGTDNSPLHF TGTGCCAGCAGTTTTAGCGGAACCGATAATTCACCCCTCCACTTT
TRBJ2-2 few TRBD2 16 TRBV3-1 CASRPTSGSYTGELFF TGTGCCAGCAGACCGACTAGCGGGAGTTACACCGGGGAGCTGTTTTTT
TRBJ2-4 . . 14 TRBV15 CATSTRTKGNIQYF TGTGCCACCAGCACCCGGACTAAGGGAAACATTCAGTACTTC